These T cell receptor beta chains were read from a single sample in a study of T cell responses to AZD1222 COVID-19 vaccine. Assay: immunoSEQ multiplex PCR; the TCRdb copy retains only in-frame clones and omits some. The table includes about 140,000 clones, around 93% detected once. Sequencing was performed on peripheral blood, taken 28 days after the second AZD1222 dose. All receptors come from an adult who received the AZD1222 COVID-19 vaccine. CDR3s leave out the opening cysteine and the closing phenylalanine or tryptophan.

V: TRBV5-1
J: TRBJ1-5
CDR3: ASSPTNPSQPQH

V: TRBV18
J: TRBJ2-2
CDR3: ASSPIQGAGELF

V: TRBV5-4
J: TRBJ2-7
CDR3: ASSSPGTGGGYEQY

V: TRBV6-5
J: TRBJ1-2
CDR3: ASSRDRDPTFGYT

V: TRBV21-1
J: TRBJ1-3
CDR3: ASSSFVRVSGNTIY

V: TRBV7-3
J: TRBJ1-3
CDR3: ASSLSPGAYGNTIY

V: TRBV27
J: TRBJ2-7
CDR3: ASSLTGYEQY

V: TRBV7-2
J: TRBJ2-1
CDR3: ASSPNAGLASYNEQF

V: TRBV5-1
J: TRBJ1-4
CDR3: ASRQGAYEKLF

V: TRBV7-9
J: TRBJ1-6
CDR3: ASSPDRGPDSPLH

V: TRBV7-9
J: TRBJ1-3
CDR3: ASSQGGRAGNTIY

V: TRBV5-1
J: TRBJ1-4
CDR3: ASSLERVGDKLF

V: TRBV11-3
J: TRBJ1-6
CDR3: ASSLDPMGQQIH

V: TRBV20-1
J: TRBJ1-1
CDR3: SASPRNRAF

V: TRBV5-5
J: TRBJ1-2
CDR3: ASSLAAGRDYGYT

V: TRBV3-1/TRBV3-2
J: TRBJ2-5
CDR3: ASSPKTGTGTSRLTQY

V: TRBV4-1
J: TRBJ1-1
CDR3: ASSQDFQDSHILAEAF

V: TRBV10-3
J: TRBJ1-5
CDR3: AISAALRQPQH

V: TRBV2
J: TRBJ1-5
CDR3: ASSDRVGNQPQH

V: TRBV28
J: TRBJ1-2
CDR3: ASIPGGQGLYGYT

V: TRBV7-7
J: TRBJ2-7
CDR3: ASSLEGGYEQY

V: TRBV7-9
J: TRBJ1-5
CDR3: ASAWGQGENQPQH

V: TRBV3-1/TRBV3-2
J: TRBJ1-2
CDR3: ASSPAQSRTVYGYT